This TCR beta chain was found in a study of graft-versus-host responses after intestinal transplantation. Turning to the study itself: For about three years after anti-thymocyte globulin induction, all recipients took tacrolimus and steroids. The study, taken as a whole, reports: GvH clones turned up in recipient marrow; some had shown up first in ileum or blood. High graft-versus-host to host-versus-graft clonal ratios were seen in allografts of patients with graft-donor T cell macrochimerism.

The table came from immunoSEQ multiplex PCR; TCRdb's copy has only in-frame clones and leaves some out. The sample holds about 130,000 clones, roughly 91% seen once. V was pared by 5 bases and J by 2 bases, with 7 bases of the junction left unmatched. Germline CDR1 reads KGHSH; CDR2 reads LQKENI. This CDR3 spans 15 amino acids. On this clone itself: Its specificity is unknown.

V and J are TRBV18 and TRBJ2-5, with TRBD1 identical over 8 bases. This clonotype was obtained from a human donor who received an intestinal transplant. Material: unstimulated CD4+ T cells sorted from spleen or lymph node cells, obtained before intestinal transplant. CDR3 DNA: TGTGCCAGCTCAGAAGGGGGACAGGCACAAGAGACCCAGTACTTC. Translating it yields CASSEGGQAQETQYF.